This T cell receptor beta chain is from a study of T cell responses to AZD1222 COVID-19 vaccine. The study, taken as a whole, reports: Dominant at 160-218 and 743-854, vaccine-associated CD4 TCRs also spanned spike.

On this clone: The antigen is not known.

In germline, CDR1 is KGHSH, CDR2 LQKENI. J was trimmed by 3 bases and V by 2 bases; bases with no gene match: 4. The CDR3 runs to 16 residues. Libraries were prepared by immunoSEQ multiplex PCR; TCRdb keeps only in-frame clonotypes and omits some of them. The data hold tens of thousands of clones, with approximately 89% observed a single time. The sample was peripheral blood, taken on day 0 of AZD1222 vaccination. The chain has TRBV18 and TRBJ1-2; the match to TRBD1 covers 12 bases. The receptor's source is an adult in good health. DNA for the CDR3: TGTGCCAGCTCACCAGGGACAGGGGGCAGGGACTATGGCTACACCTTC. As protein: CASSPGTGGRDYGYTF.